This entry describes one T cell receptor beta chain. CDR1 is LGHNA and CDR2 is YSLEER in the germline V gene. CDR3 size: 16 residues. Deletions cut 1 base from V and 7 bases from J, with 16 bases between. These data come from a study of blood T cell repertoires in COVID-19. Study background: Spain, Italy and the United States supplied samples that represented acute and convalescent COVID-19. Sources were T cells, B-cell-depleted T cells, or PBMCs; the material itself was cDNA or gDNA.

Original processing notes: Reference gene primer amplification in the assay estimated nucleated cell counts. Assay: immunoSEQ multiplex PCR; the TCRdb copy retains only in-frame clones and omits some. V, J and clone size were drawn from that table, and D and trimming were deduced from the DNA. This sample has 300,000 to 350,000 clones; 87% occur once, and the top ten carry less than 2.5%. This TCR came from a man aged 18 to 30 with active or convalescent COVID-19. Sequencing was done on a sample of peripheral blood. This rearrangement joins TRBV4-3 to TRBJ2-2; D perhaps matches TRBD1 (6 bases). CDR3: CASSQGLHRAGGELFF. The CDR3 DNA reads TGCGCCAGCAGCCAAGGTCTACACAGGGCAGGCGGGGAGCTGTTTTTT.